These 17 T cell receptor beta chains originate from one sample sequenced in a study of beta chain features in type 1 diabetes. The study's findings and limits: Researchers report that Type 1 diabetes patients had moderately but significantly shorter TCRB CDR3s across all four CD4+ subsets.

Their antigens are not known. Since all of the isolated RNA was reverse transcribed, expressed TCRB transcripts were what got sequenced. Clones were read by immunoSEQ multiplex PCR, and TCRdb kept only the in-frame ones, dropping some. The table has almost 350,000 clones, roughly a tenth seen once; the top ten hold roughly 1%. The material sequenced was central memory CD4+ T cells from blood. These receptors were obtained from a man aged 30-40 years with type 1 diabetes.

This clone was counted between two and nine times. The genes are TRBV6-6 and TRBJ1-2; D perhaps matches TRBD1 (6 bases). V was trimmed by 5 bases and J by 2 bases, leaving 6 bases between them. CDR3 length: 12 residues. Germline V CDR1 and CDR2: MNHNY, SVGAGI (reference sequence). Here the CDR3 reads CASSDRNYGYTF. CDR3 sequence (DNA): TGTGCCAGCAGTGACAGGAACTATGGCTACACCTTC.

The genes are TRBV2 and TRBJ1-2; D unresolved. Germline V gene data show CDR1 as SNHLY and CDR2 as FYNNEI. The V and J ends lost 3 bases and 3 bases respectively, with 20 bases between them. The CDR3 is 17 amino acids. This CDR3 reads CASSDYGQSPPYYGYTF. CDR3 bases: TGTGCCAGCAGTGACTATGGGCAGAGCCCACCTTACTATGGCTACACCTTC. Full variable domain (outside the CDR3, taken from reference TRBV2 and TRBJ1-2): EPEVTQTPSHQVTQMGQEVILRCVPISNHLYFYWYRQILGQKVEFLVSFYNNEISEKSEIFDDQFSVERPDGSNFTLKIRSTKLEDSAMYFCASSDYGQSPPYYGYTFGSGTRLTVV.

The chain carries TRBV11-2 and TRBJ1-3; TRBD1 might be the D (5 bases). The CDR3 totals 17 residues. V was cut by 4 bases and J by 4 bases, with 20 bases left in between. Germline V gene lookup returns CDR1 SGHAT and CDR2 FQNNGV. The CDR3 coding sequence is TGTGCCAGCAGCTCCATCTTGGGACTCTCTGGAGGAAACACCATATATTTT. Residues: CASSSILGLSGGNTIYF.

In its sample, this clone was seen a few times. The chain couples TRBV2 to TRBJ1-1; no clear D gene. V gave up 2 bases and J gave up 1 base, with 5 bases separating them. CDR1 is SNHLY, CDR2 FYNNEI, per germline. This CDR3 contains 13 residues. The CDR3 spells CASSEIGNTEAFF. As DNA, the CDR3 is TGTGCCAGCAGTGAAATAGGGAACACTGAAGCTTTCTTT. Supplemented by reference TRBV2 and TRBJ1-1, the full variable domain reads EPEVTQTPSHQVTQMGQEVILRCVPISNHLYFYWYRQILGQKVEFLVSFYNNEISEKSEIFDDQFSVERPDGSNFTLKIRSTKLEDSAMYFCASSEIGNTEAFFGQGTRLTVV.

This clone came up many times. The chain recombines TRBV7-2 with TRBJ2-7; 8 bases map to TRBD2. The V segment lost 3 bases and the J segment 5 bases; nucleotides outside the gene matches: 6. There are 14 residues in the CDR3. CDR1 SGHTA and CDR2 FQGNSA come from the germline V gene. The CDR3 loop reads CASSLGTSSHEQYF. The CDR3 region has the DNA TGTGCCAGCAGCTTGGGGACTAGTAGCCACGAGCAGTACTTC.

This clone was seen a few times. The DNA for the CDR3 is TGCGCCAGCAAAGTAGAAACCGGGACTCCCGCTAGAACGCAGTATTTT. Translated, it gives CASKVETGTPARTQYF. The chain joins TRBV10-2 to TRBJ2-3; D might be TRBD2 (6 bases). V lost 7 bases to trimming and J lost 9 bases, with 26 bases between them. This CDR3 is 16 amino acids long. In germline, CDR1 is WSHSY, CDR2 SAAADI.

This clone was detected a few times. The chain employs TRBV25-1 and TRBJ1-6, with 7 bases matching TRBD1. From germline, CDR1 is MGHDK and CDR2 SYGVNS. V lost 5 bases and J lost 0; bases outside the gene matches: 7. The CDR3 has 17 amino acids. Here the CDR3 DNA reads TGTGCCAGCAGTCGGGACAGCCTGAGCTCCTATAATTCACCCCTCCACTTT. Encoded protein: CASSRDSLSSYNSPLHF.

This chain links TRBV5-1 with TRBJ2-2; no definite D call. There are 13 residues in the CDR3. Trimming cost V 0 bases and J 7 bases, with 7 bases left between them. Germline V gene data show CDR1 as SGHRS and CDR2 as YFSETQ. Written as DNA, the CDR3 is TGCGCCAGCAGCTTGGAGGCAAACGGGGAGCTGTTTTTT. It encodes CASSLEANGELFF. Full variable domain (missing parts from reference TRBV5-1 and TRBJ2-2): KAGVTQTPRYLIKTRGQQVTLSCSPISGHRSVSWYQQTPGQGLQFLFEYFSETQRNKGNFPGRFSGRQFSNSRSEMNVSTLELGDSALYLCASSLEANGELFFGEGSRLTVL.

This clone was detected only a few times. The rearrangement joins TRBV9 to TRBJ2-5; the D gene could be TRBD1 or TRBD2 (5 bases each). V was pared by 4 bases and J by 2 bases, with 21 bases between. This CDR3 region has 17 residues. Germline V lookup: CDR1 SGDLS, CDR2 YYNGEE. The CDR3 loop reads CASSLGSSRGVQETQYF. The CDR3 DNA sequence: TGTGCCAGCAGCCTAGGCTCATCGAGGGGCGTACAAGAGACCCAGTACTTC. Based on the CDR3 plus reference TRBV9 and TRBJ2-5, the full variable domain is DSGVTQTPKHLITATGQRVTLRCSPRSGDLSVYWYQQSLDQGLQFLIQYYNGEERAKGNILERFSAQQFPDLHSELNLSSLELGDSALYFCASSLGSSRGVQETQYFGPGTRLLVL.

The chain recombines TRBV7-2 with TRBJ2-1, with D perhaps matching TRBD1 or TRBD2 (6 bases each). Looked up from germline, CDR1 is SGHTA and CDR2 is FQGNSA. This CDR3 spans 13 amino acids. V was pared by 5 bases and J by 6 bases, with 11 bases between. The CDR3 loop reads CASSPGGGNEQFF. CDR3 nucleotide sequence: TGTGCCAGCAGCCCCGGAGGGGGCAATGAGCAGTTCTTC.

This chain joins TRBV18 and TRBJ1-6, with D tentatively TRBD1 (5 bases). Germline CDR1 KGHSH, CDR2 LQKENI. The germline V and J ends were trimmed by 3 bases and 7 bases, with 13 bases remaining between them. CDR3 length: 15 amino acids. CDR3 protein: CASSPGGGANSPLHF. In nucleotides, the CDR3 is TGTGCCAGCTCACCCGGAGGAGGGGCGAATTCACCCCTCCACTTT. Together with reference TRBV18 and TRBJ1-6, the CDR3 gives the full variable domain: NAGVMQNPRHLVRRRGQEARLRCSPMKGHSHVYWYRQLPEEGLKFMVYLQKENIIDESGMPKERFSAEFPKEGPSILRIQQVVRGDSAAYFCASSPGGGANSPLHFGNGTRLTVT.

This clone was counted only a few times. This chain connects TRBV14 to TRBJ2-3; D gene ambiguous. This CDR3 region has 14 residues. Between the trimmed V and J ends, which lost 1 base and 0 bases, there was a span of 5 bases. The germline V gene has CDR1 SGHDN and CDR2 FVKESK. CDR3 sequence: CASSQVGSTDTQYF. In DNA, the CDR3 is TGTGCCAGCAGCCAAGTGGGGAGCACAGATACGCAGTATTTT.

The chain employs TRBV29-1 and TRBJ2-1; D perhaps matches TRBD2 (5 bases). Germline loops: CDR1 SQVTM, CDR2 ANQGSEA. This CDR3 is 16 amino acids long. V lost 4 bases, J lost 3 bases, and 19 bases lay in between. CDR3 nucleotides: TGCAGCGTTGCCTCCCGGGGAGCGGCGCTCTACAATGAGCAGTTCTTC. Amino acids: CSVASRGAALYNEQFF.

The chain links TRBV7-2 to TRBJ1-1; D gene ambiguous. Germline CDR1 reads SGHTA; CDR2 reads FQGNSA. V lost 3 bases and J 10 bases, leaving 12 bases between the germline ends. CDR3 length equals 12 residues. The DNA for the CDR3 is TGTGCCAGCAGCTTGGTGGGTTGGGTAGCTTTCTTT. Translating it yields CASSLVGWVAFF.

This clone was picked up a small number of times. CDR3 in amino acids: CAISGSNLGSTDTQYF. CDR3 DNA: TGTGCCATCAGTGGGAGTAACCTGGGCAGCACAGATACGCAGTATTTT. The chain joins TRBV10-3 to TRBJ2-3; D gene uncertain. Deletions cut 4 bases from V and 0 bases from J, with 14 bases between. Per germline, CDR1 ENHRY and CDR2 SYGVKD. This CDR3 is built from 16 residues.

This clone has a handful of counts. The DNA of the CDR3 is TGCGCCAGCAGCTTGTCGGGCCAGGGCTCCTACGAGCAGTACTTC. Residues: CASSLSGQGSYEQYF. The chain employs TRBV5-1 and TRBJ2-7; D is perhaps TRBD1 (5 bases). Germline V gene sequence: CDR1 SGHRS, CDR2 YFSETQ. V lost 1 base and J lost 0, with 11 bases in between. This CDR3 region has 15 residues.

V and J are TRBV30 and TRBJ2-3, with D possibly being TRBD2 (5 bases). Trimming took 0 bases from V and 9 from J, leaving 7 bases between them. The CDR3 extends over 11 amino acids. In germline, CDR1 is GTSNPN, CDR2 SVGIG (reference sequence). CDR3 residues: CAWSVGGTQYF. The CDR3 nucleotides are TGTGCCTGGAGTGTAGGCGGGACGCAGTATTTT.